This T cell receptor beta chain was identified during a study of B cell selection in AIRE deficiency. Libraries were prepared by immunoSEQ multiplex PCR; TCRdb keeps only in-frame clonotypes and omits some of them. The sample lists about 14,000 clones, 90% to 95% occurring once. Regulatory T cells were sorted as CD4+CD25hiCD127low/negative. Germline values: CDR1 ENHRY, CDR2 SYGVKD. Trimming took off 2 bases at V and 7 bases at J, with 6 bases between the two ends. The CDR3 is 12 amino acids. This clone appeared a few times. The sequence derives from a human donor with AIRE deficiency. Sequenced material: Tregs sorted from PBMCs. V and J are TRBV10-3 and TRBJ2-1; the D is unclear. CDR3 in amino acids: CAISERPNEQFF. The CDR3 DNA reads TGTGCCATCAGTGAGCGCCCTAATGAGCAGTTCTTC.